These 10 T cell receptor beta chains share one sample of origin, sequenced in a study of tissue T cells after allogeneic stem cell transplantation. TCRdb keeps only in-frame clones here, not all; method: immunoSEQ multiplex PCR. Of thousands of clones listed, around 52% are singletons. The time point here: mouse harvest day 7 after allogeneic transplant. Mouse grafts combined 10^7 T-cell-depleted bone marrow cells with 10^6 splenic CD5+ T cells. The sample was gut tissue. The receptors here all came from a female BALB/c mouse given C57BL/6 T cells with graft-versus-host disease after an allogeneic hematopoietic cell transplant.

Points on this clone: Here the gene names and germline are mouse. The CDR3 end lies 1 residue beyond the end of the read and is filled in from the germline J gene. The chain recombines TRBV31 with TRBJ2-2; TRBD2 agrees at 9 bases. The CDR3 totals 15 residues. In germline, CDR1 is GKSSPN, CDR2 SITVG. V shed 0 bases, J shed 4 bases, and the junction held 3 bases outside the gene matches. The sequenced CDR3 bases are TGTGCCTGGAGTCTAGCGACTGGGGGCACCGGGCAGCTCTAC. Protein sequence: CAWSLATGGTGQLY. The CDR3 in its entirety is CAWSLATGGTGQLYF.

As to this clone: The genes are named according to mouse. Coverage ceases 1 residue before the CDR3 finishes, and the germline J gene fills in the end. The genes are TRBV13-2 and TRBJ1-2, with 7 positions matching TRBD1. This CDR3 contains 14 residues. Germline V CDR1 and CDR2: NNHNN, SYGAGS (reference sequence). V lost 3 bases to trimming and J lost 0 bases; unmatched junction nucleotides: 2. CDR3 DNA, as far as it was read: TGTGCCAGCGGTGTAGGGACAGCAAACTCCGACTACACC. Residues: CASGVGTANSDYT. The entire CDR3 reads CASGVGTANSDYTF.

In the case of this clone: Mouse germline and gene names are used. The read gets to within 1 residue of the CDR3 end, and the germline J gene fills in the rest. The chain has TRBV13-1 and TRBJ1-1; D is uncertain. CDR3 size: 13 residues. Germline loops: CDR1 NSHNY, CDR2 SYGAGN. V was trimmed by 0 bases and J by 1 base, leaving 4 bases between them. The part of the CDR3 DNA that was read is TGTGCCAGCAGTGATGGGGTAAACACAGAAGTCTTC. Its translation is CASSDGVNTEVF. The full CDR3 protein reads CASSDGVNTEVFF.

This clone came up a few times. Mouse names are used for the genes. The CDR3 end falls 1 residue outside the read, so it is completed with the germline J gene. The genes are TRBV23 and TRBJ2-7; TRBD1, the D gene given by the table, was not confirmed from the DNA. The CDR3 extends over 14 amino acids. Looked up from germline, CDR1 is KGHTA and CDR2 is FQNQQP. CDR3 DNA (partial): TGCTCCAGCAGTCCGCAGGGAGGCTCCTATGAACAGTAC. It specifies CSSSPQGGSYEQY. The CDR3 as a whole reads CSSSPQGGSYEQYF.

With regard to this clone: Gene names are mouse gene names. The read comes to an end 1 residue before the CDR3 does, leaving the germline J gene to fill in the end. This chain connects TRBV26 to TRBJ2-3; 7 bases are shared with TRBD2. The CDR3 totals 14 residues. Germline CDR1 is KGHPV and CDR2 is FQNQEV (reference sequence). V was clipped by 0 bases and J by 6 bases; unmatched bases: 3. Incomplete CDR3 DNA: TGTGCCAGCAGTCTGTCTAGCTGGGGGGAAACGCTGTAT. It specifies CASSLSSWGETLY. The full CDR3 protein reads CASSLSSWGETLYF.

The table lists this clone with a few counts. Mouse names are used for the genes. The read ends 1 residue shy of where the CDR3 ends; the end is completed using the germline J gene. The chain recombines TRBV26 with TRBJ2-4; D is undetermined. Germline assignment: CDR1 KGHPV and CDR2 FQNQEV (reference sequence). Trimming cost V 0 bases and J 0 bases, with 7 bases left between them. This CDR3 is 15 amino acids long. CDR3 protein: CASSLSSGSQNTLYF. CDR3 bases read: TGTGCCAGCAGTCTGTCGTCGGGGAGTCAAAACACCTTGTAC.

Of note for this clone: Mouse germline and gene names are used. Read coverage stops 1 residue before the CDR3 terminus; the germline J gene supplies the remainder. The V and J genes are TRBV31 and TRBJ2-1; 8 nucleotides line up with TRBD2. V was clipped by 2 bases and J by 7 bases; unmatched bases: 10. Germline assignment: CDR1 GKSSPN and CDR2 SITVG. CDR3 size: 15 residues. The sequenced CDR3 bases are TGTGCCTGGAGTACCGCCGGGGGGGCGGGAGCTGAGCAGTTC. This codes for CAWSTAGGAGAEQF. The CDR3 reads in full as CAWSTAGGAGAEQFF.

To note about this clone: Gene names and germline refer to mouse. With the read ending 1 residue before the CDR3 end, the germline J gene is used to fill in that end. This chain joins TRBV26 and TRBJ2-3; D is unresolved. This CDR3 region has 13 residues. V lost 3 bases and J lost 0, with 4 bases in between. CDR1 is KGHPV and CDR2 is FQNQEV in the germline V gene (reference sequence). CDR3 residues: CASSLQSAETLYF. CDR3 bases read: TGTGCCAGCAGTCTTCAGAGTGCAGAAACGCTGTAT.

Note on this clone: These gene names are mouse names. With the read ending 1 residue before the CDR3 end, the germline J gene is used to fill in that end. The chain is built from TRBV3 and TRBJ2-3; D unresolved. V was trimmed by 5 bases and J by 0 bases, leaving 9 bases between them. The germline gives CDR1 SNHLY, CDR2 FYNGKV (reference sequence). This CDR3 region has 14 residues. The sequenced part of the CDR3 DNA is TGTGCCAGCAGCCCGCTGACTAGTGCAGAAACGCTGTAT. Amino acids: CASSPLTSAETLY. In full, the CDR3 is CASSPLTSAETLYF.

On this clone itself: The gene names here belong to mouse. The CDR3 end lies 1 residue beyond the end of the read and is filled in from the germline J gene. The rearrangement links TRBV26 to TRBJ2-7; D unresolved. This CDR3 is built from 12 residues. Germline-derived CDR1 and CDR2 are KGHPV and FQNQEV (reference sequence). Trimming removed 4 bases from V and 3 bases from J, with 7 bases in between. CDR3 DNA, as far as it was read: TGTGCCAGCAGTCCTCTCCTCTATGAACAGTAC. This codes for CASSPLLYEQY. Given in full, the CDR3 is CASSPLLYEQYF.